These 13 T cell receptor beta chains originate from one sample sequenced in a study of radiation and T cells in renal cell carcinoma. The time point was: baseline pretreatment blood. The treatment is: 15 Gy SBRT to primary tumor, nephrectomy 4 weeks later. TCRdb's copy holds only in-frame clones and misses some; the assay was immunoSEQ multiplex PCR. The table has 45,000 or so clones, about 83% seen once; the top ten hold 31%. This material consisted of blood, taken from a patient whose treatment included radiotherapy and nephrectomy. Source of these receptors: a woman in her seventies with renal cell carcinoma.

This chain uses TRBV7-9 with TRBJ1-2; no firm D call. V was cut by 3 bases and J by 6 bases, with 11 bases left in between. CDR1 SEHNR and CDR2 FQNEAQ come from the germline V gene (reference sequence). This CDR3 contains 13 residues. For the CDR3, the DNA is TGTGCCAGCAGCTTTCCAGGAGGGAATGGCTACACCTTC. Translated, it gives CASSFPGGNGYTF.

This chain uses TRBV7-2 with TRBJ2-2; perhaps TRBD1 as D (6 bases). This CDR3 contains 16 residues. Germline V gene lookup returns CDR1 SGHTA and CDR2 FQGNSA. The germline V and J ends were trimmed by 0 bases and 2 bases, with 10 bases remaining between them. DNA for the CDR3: TGTGCCAGCAGCTTAGCGCGGACAGCCAACACCGGGGAGCTGTTTTTT. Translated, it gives CASSLARTANTGELFF. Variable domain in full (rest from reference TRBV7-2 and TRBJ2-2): GAGVSQSPSNKVTEKGKDVELRCDPISGHTALYWYRQSLGQGLEFLIYFQGNSAPDKSGLPSDRFSAERTGGSVSTLTIQRTQQEDSAVYLCASSLARTANTGELFFGEGSRLTVL.

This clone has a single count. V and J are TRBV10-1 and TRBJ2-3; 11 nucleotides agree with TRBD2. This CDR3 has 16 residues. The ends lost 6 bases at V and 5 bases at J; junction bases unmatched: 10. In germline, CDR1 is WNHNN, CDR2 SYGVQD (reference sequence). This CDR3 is CASSELSGGGRDTQYF. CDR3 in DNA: TGCGCCAGCAGCGAACTTAGCGGGGGGGGACGAGATACGCAGTATTTT.

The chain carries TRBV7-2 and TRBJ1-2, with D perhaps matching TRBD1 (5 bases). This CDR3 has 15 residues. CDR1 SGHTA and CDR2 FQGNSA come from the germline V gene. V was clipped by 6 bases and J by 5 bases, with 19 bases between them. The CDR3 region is CASRSDSHIGYGYTF. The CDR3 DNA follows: TGTGCCAGCAGGAGCGACAGCCACATAGGGTATGGCTACACCTTC.

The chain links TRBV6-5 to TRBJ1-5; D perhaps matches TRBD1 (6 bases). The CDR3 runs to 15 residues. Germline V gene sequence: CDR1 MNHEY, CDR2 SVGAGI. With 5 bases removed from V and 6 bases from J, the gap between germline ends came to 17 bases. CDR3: CASSPGDPVSQPQHF. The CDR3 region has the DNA TGTGCCAGCAGTCCAGGGGACCCCGTATCTCAGCCCCAGCATTTT.

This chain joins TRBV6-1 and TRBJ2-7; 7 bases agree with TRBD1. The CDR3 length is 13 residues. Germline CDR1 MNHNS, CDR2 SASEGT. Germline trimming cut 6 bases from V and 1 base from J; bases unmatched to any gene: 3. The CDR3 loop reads CASRQTGSYEQYF. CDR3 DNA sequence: TGTGCCAGCAGACAGACAGGGTCCTACGAGCAGTACTTC.

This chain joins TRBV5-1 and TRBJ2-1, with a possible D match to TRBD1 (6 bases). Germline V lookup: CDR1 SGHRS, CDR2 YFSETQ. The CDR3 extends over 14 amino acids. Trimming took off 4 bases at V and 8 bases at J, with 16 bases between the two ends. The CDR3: CASSIRQARDEQFF. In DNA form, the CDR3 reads TGCGCCAGCAGCATCCGACAGGCTCGGGATGAGCAGTTCTTC.

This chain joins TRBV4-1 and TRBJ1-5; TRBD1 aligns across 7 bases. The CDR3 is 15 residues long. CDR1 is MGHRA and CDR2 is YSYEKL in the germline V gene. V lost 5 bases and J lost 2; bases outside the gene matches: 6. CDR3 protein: CASSATGDGNQPQHF. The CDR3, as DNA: TGCGCCAGCAGCGCTACAGGGGATGGCAATCAGCCCCAGCATTTT.

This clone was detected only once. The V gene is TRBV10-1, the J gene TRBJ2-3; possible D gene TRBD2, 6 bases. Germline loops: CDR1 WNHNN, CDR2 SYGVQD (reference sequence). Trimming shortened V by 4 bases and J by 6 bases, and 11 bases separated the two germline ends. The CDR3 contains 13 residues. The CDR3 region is CASSGGVRDTQYF. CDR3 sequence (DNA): TGCGCCAGCAGTGGGGGGGTGAGGGATACGCAGTATTTT.

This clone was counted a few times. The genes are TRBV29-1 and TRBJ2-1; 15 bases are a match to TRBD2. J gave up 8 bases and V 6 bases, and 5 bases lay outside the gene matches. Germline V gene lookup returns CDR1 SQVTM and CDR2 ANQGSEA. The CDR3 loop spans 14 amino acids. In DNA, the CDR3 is TGCAGCGTAGGACTAGCGGGAGGGATACATGAGCAGTTCTTC. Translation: CSVGLAGGIHEQFF.

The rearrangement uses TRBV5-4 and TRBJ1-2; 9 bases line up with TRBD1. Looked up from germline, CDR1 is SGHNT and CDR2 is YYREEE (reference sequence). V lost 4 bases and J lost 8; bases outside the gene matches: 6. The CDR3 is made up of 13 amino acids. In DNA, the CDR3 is TGTGCCAGCAGCCCGGACAGGGGTCGGGGCTACACCTTC. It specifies CASSPDRGRGYTF.

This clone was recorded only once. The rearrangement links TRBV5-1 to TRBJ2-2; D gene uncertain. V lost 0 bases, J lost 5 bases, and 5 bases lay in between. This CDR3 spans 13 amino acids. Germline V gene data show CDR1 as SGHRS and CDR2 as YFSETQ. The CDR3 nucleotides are TGCGCCAGCAGCTTGGTAGGAACCGGGGAGCTGTTTTTT. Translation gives CASSLVGTGELFF.

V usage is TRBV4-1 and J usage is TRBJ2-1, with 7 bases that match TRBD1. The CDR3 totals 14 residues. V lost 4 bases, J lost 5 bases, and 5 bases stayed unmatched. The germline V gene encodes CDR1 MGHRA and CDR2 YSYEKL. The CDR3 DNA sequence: TGCGCCAGCAGCCCTAGGACAGGTCACAATGAGCAGTTCTTC. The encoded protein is CASSPRTGHNEQFF.